The 27 T cell receptor beta chains below all came from one sample that was sequenced in a study of T-cell memory formation after mild COVID-19. TCRdb itself ran the 5' RACE reads through MiXCR, one entry per CDR3 protein. The repertoire includes about 540,000 distinct CDR3 sequences, roughly 20% of them detected once, and around 13% sits in the top ten. Sample: PBMCs or a T cell subset sorted from them (not recorded which). The receptor source for this set is an adult woman who had mild COVID-19 (a few samples of this study predate the infection). Cell type and time point are not known.

The chain uses TRBV11-2 and TRBJ1-1; D is ambiguous. V was shortened by 4 bases and J by 5 bases, with 14 bases between the two germline ends. The CDR3 length is 14 residues. Germline CDR1 SGHAT, CDR2 FQNNGV. CDR3 coding DNA: TGTGCCAGCAGCTCGAGTGAGGGTTGGACTGAAGCTTTCTTT. Translating it yields CASSSSEGWTEAFF.

This chain uses TRBV30 with TRBJ2-1; the match to TRBD2 covers 7 bases. The CDR3 totals 15 residues. V was pared by 2 bases and J by 8 bases, with 12 bases of the junction left unmatched. In germline, CDR1 is GTSNPN, CDR2 SVGIG (reference sequence). In nucleotides, the CDR3 is TGTGCCTGGAGTAGGAGGGAGGGCCTGTTCGATGAGCAGTTCTTC. This translates into CAWSRREGLFDEQFF. Complete variable domain (other parts from reference TRBV30 and TRBJ2-1): SQTIHQWPATLVQPVGSPLSLECTVEGTSNPNLYWYRQAAGRGLQLLFYSVGIGQISSEVPQNLSASRPQDRQFILSSKKLLLSDSGFYLCAWSRREGLFDEQFFGPGTRLTVL.

This clonotype was observed a few times. This chain joins TRBV7-2 and TRBJ2-1, with 14 bases fitting TRBD2. From germline, CDR1 is SGHTA and CDR2 FQGNSA. J gave up 8 bases and V 1 base, and 10 bases lay outside the gene matches. The CDR3 sequence is 18 residues long. The chain's CDR3 is CASSLGRLAGGPIDEQFF. The CDR3 DNA is TGTGCCAGCAGCTTAGGGCGACTAGCGGGAGGGCCTATCGATGAGCAGTTCTTC.

This clonotype has more than one count but fewer than ten. CDR3 nucleotide sequence: TGCGCCAGCAGCTCCAGGGAGGGGACCTACAATGAGCAGTTCTTC. It yields the protein CASSSREGTYNEQFF. V usage is TRBV5-1 and J usage is TRBJ2-1, with 7 bases fitting TRBD2. The CDR3 runs 15 residues. V shed 3 bases, J shed 2 bases, and the junction held 5 bases outside the gene matches. In germline, CDR1 is SGHRS, CDR2 YFSETQ.

This clonotype has just a few counts. V gene TRBV20-1 combines with J gene TRBJ2-1, with TRBD2 matching 12 bases. The V and J ends lost 6 bases and 3 bases, in that order; junction bases with no gene match: 12. Germline-derived CDR1 and CDR2 are DFQATT and SNEGSKA (reference sequence). The CDR3 totals 17 residues. In DNA form, the CDR3 reads TGCAGTGCGCTGACTAGCGGGAGTTCTCCAAACTACAATGAGCAGTTCTTC. Its protein is CSALTSGSSPNYNEQFF.

This clonotype showed up many times. The chain recombines TRBV11-2 with TRBJ2-1, with D perhaps matching TRBD1 (5 bases). Germline V lookup: CDR1 SGHAT, CDR2 FQNNGV. Trimming took off 7 bases at V and 8 bases at J, with 21 bases between the two ends. The CDR3 spans 15 residues. Here the CDR3 reads CASISAREYGDEQFF. The CDR3, as DNA: TGTGCCAGCATCTCCGCCAGGGAATATGGGGATGAGCAGTTCTTC.

This clonotype has only a few counts. The chain carries TRBV5-1 and TRBJ2-2; 7 nucleotides agree with TRBD1. The V and J ends lost 3 bases and 2 bases, in that order; junction bases with no gene match: 4. This CDR3 is 15 amino acids long. Per the germline V gene, CDR1 is SGHRS and CDR2 is YFSETQ. The CDR3 DNA reads as TGCGCCAGCAGCTCGGGACAGCGCAACACCGGGGAGCTGTTTTTT. Protein product: CASSSGQRNTGELFF. Full variable domain (rest looked up from reference TRBV5-1 and TRBJ2-2): KAGVTQTPRYLIKTRGQQVTLSCSPISGHRSVSWYQQTPGQGLQFLFEYFSETQRNKGNFPGRFSGRQFSNSRSEMNVSTLELGDSALYLCASSSGQRNTGELFFGEGSRLTVL.

This clonotype was observed at least ten times. V and J are TRBV29-1 and TRBJ2-1; weak D call: TRBD2 (6 bases). Looked up from germline, CDR1 is SQVTM and CDR2 is ANQGSEA. V was shortened by 2 bases and J by 5 bases, with 13 bases between the two germline ends. The CDR3 spans 14 residues. The CDR3 reads CSVEHPGGNNEQFF. The CDR3 DNA follows: TGCAGCGTTGAACACCCAGGAGGGAACAATGAGCAGTTCTTC.

This chain links TRBV4-1 with TRBJ1-2; D is unresolved. Germline CDR1 is MGHRA and CDR2 is YSYEKL. The CDR3 extends over 14 amino acids. Trimming removed 4 bases from V and 4 bases from J, with 13 bases in between. This CDR3 reads CASSPKELLYGYTF. In nucleotides, the CDR3 is TGCGCCAGCAGCCCCAAGGAGTTGCTCTATGGCTACACCTTC.

This chain connects TRBV6-6 to TRBJ2-1; D unclear. Germline V lookup: CDR1 MNHNY, CDR2 SVGAGI (reference sequence). Deletions cut 3 bases from V and 0 bases from J, with 9 bases between. The CDR3 spans 15 residues. The CDR3 loop is CASSYELSSYNEQFF. Here the CDR3 DNA reads TGTGCCAGCAGTTATGAATTGAGCTCCTACAATGAGCAGTTCTTC.

The J gene is TRBJ2-7, the V gene TRBV11-2; 9 nucleotides line up with TRBD1. Germline trimming cut 6 bases from V and 2 bases from J; bases unmatched to any gene: 11. Per germline, CDR1 SGHAT and CDR2 FQNNGV. CDR3 size: 16 residues. This CDR3 is CASRSPGQGSAYEQYF. For the CDR3, the DNA is TGTGCCAGCAGGTCACCGGGACAGGGTTCCGCCTACGAGCAGTACTTC.

This clonotype occurred a few times. V and J are TRBV4-1 and TRBJ1-5; 8 bases are a match to TRBD1. This CDR3 comprises 16 residues. Germline V gene lookup returns CDR1 MGHRA and CDR2 YSYEKL. Losses at the gene ends were 0 bases for V and 3 bases for J; bases not matched to a gene: 4. The CDR3 reads CASSQETGAPNQPQHF. The CDR3 nucleotides are TGCGCCAGCAGCCAAGAGACAGGGGCCCCCAATCAGCCCCAGCATTTT.

The chain carries TRBV27 and TRBJ1-1, with D hard to call. Germline CDR1 reads MNHEY; CDR2 reads SMNVEV (reference sequence). The V end lost 4 bases, the J end lost 2 bases, and 8 bases lay between the germline ends. This CDR3 is built from 13 residues. DNA of the CDR3: TGTGCCAGCAGTTGGCAGGACAACACTGAAGCTTTCTTT. Its protein is CASSWQDNTEAFF.

This clonotype has a handful of counts. This CDR3 is CASSPSRNTGELFF. The CDR3 DNA is TGTGCCAGCAGCCCTTCACGGAACACCGGGGAGCTGTTTTTT. The chain links TRBV12-3 or TRBV12-4 to TRBJ2-2; D is undetermined. The CDR3 contains 14 residues. Trimming shortened V by 6 bases and J by 1 base, and 9 bases separated the two germline ends.

The chain recombines TRBV20-1 with TRBJ2-5; D is possibly TRBD2 (5 bases). CDR3 length: 16 amino acids. V shed 2 bases and J shed 2 bases, with 18 bases lying between them. Germline assignment: CDR1 DFQATT and CDR2 SNEGSKA (reference sequence). The CDR3 loop reads CSARKRRTSGQETQYF. DNA for the CDR3: TGCAGTGCTAGAAAGCGTAGGACCTCGGGACAAGAGACCCAGTACTTC.

The table lists this clonotype with a few counts. The chain is built from TRBV7-3 and TRBJ2-1; the D gene is possibly TRBD2 (6 bases). V was clipped by 2 bases and J by 3 bases, with 14 bases between them. CDR1 and CDR2 (germline): SGHTA, FQGTGA. The CDR3 length is 16 residues. The CDR3 nucleotides read TGTGCCAGCAGCTTAGGACCAGGGCGGGGCTACAATGAGCAGTTCTTC. Protein: CASSLGPGRGYNEQFF.

This clonotype was seen only a few times. CDR3 sequence: CASSIRGIYSYEQYF. The CDR3 nucleotides read TGTGCCAGTAGTATACGGGGAATATACTCCTACGAGCAGTACTTC. This chain connects TRBV19 to TRBJ2-7, with D possibly matching TRBD2 (5 bases). Germline values: CDR1 LNHDA, CDR2 SQIVND (reference sequence). This CDR3 region has 15 residues. Trimming removed 2 bases from V and 0 bases from J, with 11 bases in between. Drawing the rest from reference TRBV19 and TRBJ2-7, the complete variable domain is DGGITQSPKYLFRKEGQNVTLSCEQNLNHDAMYWYRQDPGQGLRLIYYSQIVNDFQKGDIAEGYSVSREKKESFPLTVTSAQKNPTAFYLCASSIRGIYSYEQYFGPGTRLTVT.

The sample holds many counts of this clonotype. The chain couples TRBV10-2 to TRBJ2-7; D is ambiguous. Trimming removed 4 bases from V and 2 bases from J, with 9 bases in between. Germline loops: CDR1 WSHSY, CDR2 SAAADI. The CDR3 contains 13 residues. The CDR3 nucleotides read TGCGCCAGCAGTGGACCGCCAACCTACGAGCAGTACTTC. It translates to CASSGPPTYEQYF.

This clonotype was observed many times. The genes are TRBV5-1 and TRBJ2-7; 7 bases agree with TRBD1. The CDR3 consists of 17 residues. From germline, CDR1 is SGHRS and CDR2 YFSETQ. With 0 bases clipped from V and 0 bases from J, the junction kept 9 bases outside the gene matches. The CDR3 loop reads CASSLEGWGQNSYEQYF. CDR3 sequence (DNA): TGCGCCAGCAGCTTGGAGGGGTGGGGACAGAACTCCTACGAGCAGTACTTC.

This clonotype was seen more than once but under ten times. The chain carries TRBV11-2 and TRBJ1-2; D unresolved. This CDR3 has 15 amino acids. Deletions cut 1 base from V and 5 bases from J, with 14 bases between. Germline loops: CDR1 SGHAT, CDR2 FQNNGV. CDR3 in DNA: TGTGCCAGCAGCTTAGGTTCTCAGGTCCTTTATGGCTACACCTTC. This translates into CASSLGSQVLYGYTF.

This clonotype appeared a few times. The V call is TRBV29-1, the J call TRBJ2-1; 15 bases match TRBD2. The CDR3 loop spans 17 amino acids. The V segment lost 7 bases and the J segment 0 bases; nucleotides outside the gene matches: 7. Germline CDR1 is SQVTM and CDR2 is ANQGSEA. CDR3: CSGRGLAGGPSYNEQFF. The CDR3 nucleotides are TGCAGCGGAAGAGGACTAGCGGGGGGGCCCTCCTACAATGAGCAGTTCTTC.

In this sample, this clonotype turned up a few times. The V call is TRBV7-3, the J call TRBJ1-1; D uncertain. Deletions cut 5 bases from V and 0 bases from J, with 13 bases between. This CDR3 is 15 amino acids long. CDR1 and CDR2 (germline): SGHTA, FQGTGA. Written as DNA, the CDR3 is TGTGCCAGCAGCCCATCGGGGTTGTTGAACACTGAAGCTTTCTTT. Its protein is CASSPSGLLNTEAFF.

CDR3 amino acids: CASSWANSYNEQFF. The CDR3 nucleotides read TGTGCCAGCAGCTGGGCCAACTCCTACAATGAGCAGTTCTTC. This chain links TRBV5-5 with TRBJ2-1; D is uncertain. The CDR3 is made up of 14 amino acids. Trimming removed 3 bases from V and 0 bases from J, with 7 bases in between. Germline values: CDR1 SGHKS, CDR2 YYEKEE (reference sequence).

This sequence joins TRBV4-2 and TRBJ2-7, with TRBD2 identical over 11 bases. Unmatched junction bases numbered 9, after V lost 1 base and J lost 7 bases. There are 16 residues in the CDR3. The germline CDR1 and CDR2 sequences are LGHNA and YNFKEQ. Here the CDR3 reads CASSQGSGGAAEEQYF. CDR3 in DNA: TGTGCCAGCAGCCAAGGTAGCGGGGGGGCAGCAGAGGAGCAGTACTTC.

The chain is built from TRBV18 and TRBJ2-1; 9 bases agree with TRBD2. CDR3 length equals 16 residues. Per the germline V gene, CDR1 is KGHSH and CDR2 is LQKENI. With V trimmed by 3 bases and J by 7 bases, 10 bases remained unmatched. The DNA for the CDR3 is TGTGCCAGCTCACCGGTTAGCGGGAGTTACGGGAATGAGCAGTTCTTC. Protein: CASSPVSGSYGNEQFF. Full variable domain (missing parts from reference TRBV18 and TRBJ2-1): NAGVMQNPRHLVRRRGQEARLRCSPMKGHSHVYWYRQLPEEGLKFMVYLQKENIIDESGMPKERFSAEFPKEGPSILRIQQVVRGDSAAYFCASSPVSGSYGNEQFFGPGTRLTVL.

Written as DNA, the CDR3 is TGTGCCAGCAGTTCCGGGACAGGGCGCATGGGTACTGAAGCTTTCTTT. It translates to CASSSGTGRMGTEAFF. The V and J genes are TRBV12-3 or TRBV12-4 and TRBJ1-1; 9 positions agree with TRBD1. The length of the CDR3 is 16 residues. The V and J ends lost 4 bases and 5 bases, in that order; junction bases with no gene match: 11.

The chain recombines TRBV6-5 with TRBJ1-3, with 10 bases identical to TRBD1. Germline V gives CDR1 MNHEY, CDR2 SVGAGI. The CDR3 runs to 15 residues. With V trimmed by 5 bases and J by 2 bases, 3 bases remained unmatched. The CDR3 here is CASSDGTGAGNTIYF. CDR3 in DNA: TGTGCCAGCAGTGACGGGACAGGGGCTGGAAACACCATATATTTT.